This T cell receptor (beta chain) is from a study of tumor-infiltrating lymphocytes in primary liver carcinoma. Study-level information: Samples yielded about 3.65 to 8 million productive TCRbeta reads, similar across tissue types.

Reverse transcription of approximately 0.55 ug total RNA with a constant-region primer produced TCR beta cDNA. Library construction for TCR beta comprised three nested multiplex PCR rounds performed with slightly modified ARM-PCR. PCR rounds one and two used TRBV1-TRBV30 forward primers with a C-beta reverse primer for roughly 9 cycles each. TCRdb called the multiplex PCR reads again in MiXCR, with one record for every CDR3 protein. Here the sample spans roughly 45,000 distinct CDR3 sequences, 70% to 85% being singletons. Co-extracting RNA and DNA was done with roughly 17-31 mg of unsorted bulk tissue as input. Through surgical resection, the patients' primary liver carcinoma was treated. This CDR3 is built from 14 residues. The germline gives CDR1 MNHNS, CDR2 SASEGT. Details on this clonotype: Its antigen is not identified. An end of the junction does not agree with germline; a read error may underlie this.

Regarding the study as a whole: Blood's top-250-clone fraction was significantly lower than that of tumors (p = 0.039).

V is TRBV6-1 and J is TRBJ2-1; no definite D call. The origin of this receptor is a middle-aged man with primary liver carcinoma and hepatitis B virus infection. Sequencing used liver tumor tissue from sampling region 5. Subset denoted: tumor region T5, tumor centre. As DNA, the CDR3 is TGTGCCAGCAGGAGCAGCTACTCCTACAATGAGCACTTCTTC. It yields the protein CASRSSYSYNEHFF.